This TCR beta chain was obtained from a study of Ad26.COV2.S vaccination and SARS-CoV-2 variants. Assay used: immunoSEQ multiplex PCR; TCRdb lists only in-frame clones, some missing. The sample yields 97,000 or so clones, about three quarters seen once. Study outcomes and limitations: Post-vaccination breadth of spike-specific CD8+ and CD4+ T cell responses was reportedly substantial. Higher spike-specific TCR breadth was found in vaccine recipients than in placebo recipients.

Regarding this clone: What it binds is not known.

The sample here was peripheral blood, taken after recovery from COVID-19. The clonotype comes from a human donor who had recovered from COVID-19.

The CDR3 DNA sequence: TGTGCCAGTAGTATAGATTTAGCGGGGGTTTCCTACAATGAGCAGTTCTTC. Its translation is CASSIDLAGVSYNEQFF. V gene TRBV19 combines with J gene TRBJ2-1; 9 bases line up with TRBD2. The CDR3 extends over 17 amino acids. Germline CDR1 LNHDA, CDR2 SQIVND (reference sequence). Trimming at V came to 0 bases and at J to 1 base, leaving 4 bases not matched to a gene.